These T cell receptor beta chains were read from a single sample in a study of blood T cell repertoires in COVID-19. Sequenced by immunoSEQ multiplex PCR; TCRdb stores in-frame clones only, minus some. The data hold 200,000 or so clones, with 65% to 85% observed a single time. The specimen sequenced was peripheral blood. The receptors come from a woman aged 80 or older with acute or convalescent COVID-19. The CDR3 runs from the conserved cysteine through the conserved F or W. Fields, in order: D gene, J gene, V gene, clone size, CDR3 DNA, CDR3 protein. A D gene is named only where the DNA matches it firmly. Rows may omit the clone size; those that give it use once, few, many or a size class.

>-|TRBJ1-4|TRBV19|-
TGTGCCAGTGCGGTTGCAACTAATGAAAAACTGTTTTTT
CASAVATNEKLFF
>TRBD2|TRBJ2-7|TRBV3-1/TRBV3-2|-
TGTGCCAGCAGCCAGGCGCTAGCGGGCTCCTACGAGCAGTACTTC
CASSQALAGSYEQYF
>TRBD1|TRBJ2-1|TRBV6-4|-
TGTGCCAGCAGTGACTGGCCTGACAGGGGGCACGACAGTGAGCAGTTCTTC
CASSDWPDRGHDSEQFF
>-|TRBJ2-3|TRBV30|-
TGTGCCTGGAGTTCTCAGGGTTGGGATACGCAGTATTTT
CAWSSQGWDTQYF
>-|TRBJ1-1|TRBV6-1|-
TGTGCCAGCAGTGAATTTGGGAGCGAAGCTTTCTTT
CASSEFGSEAFF
>-|TRBJ1-5|TRBV27|-
TGTGCCAGCAGTTTAAGCGATAGCAATCAGCCCCAGCATTTT
CASSLSDSNQPQHF
>TRBD1|TRBJ1-5|TRBV27|-
TGTGCCAGCAGTTTTATTGGGCAGGGGGTAAATCAGCCCCAGCATTTT
CASSFIGQGVNQPQHF
>TRBD1|TRBJ1-4|TRBV5-4|-
TGTGCCAGCAGCATTGGGACAGGGATTAACGAAAAACTGTTTTTT
CASSIGTGINEKLFF
>TRBD1|TRBJ1-2|TRBV19|-
TGTGCCAGTAGTATAACAAGGACAGGGCGAAGGTATGGCTACACCTTC
CASSITRTGRRYGYTF
>-|TRBJ2-5|TRBV5-4|few
TGTGCCAGCAGCTTGATTCCGGGGGAGACCCAGTACTTC
CASSLIPGETQYF
>-|TRBJ1-1|TRBV11-2|-
TGTGCCAGCAGCTCGGGACTGCAGAACACTGAAGCTTTCTTT
CASSSGLQNTEAFF
>TRBD2|TRBJ2-1|TRBV19|-
TGTGCCAGTAGTAAATTAGCGGGGGGAGGGTACAATGAGCAGTTCTTC
CASSKLAGGGYNEQFF
>-|TRBJ1-4|TRBV18|-
TGTGCCAGCTCGCCAGCGACAGCCTCAACTAATGAAAAACTGTTTTTT
CASSPATASTNEKLFF
>TRBD1|TRBJ1-1|TRBV19|-
TGTGCCAGTAGCGACAAGGACAGGGGAGGAACTGAAGCTTTCTTT
CASSDKDRGGTEAFF
>TRBD2|TRBJ2-5|TRBV7-2|once
TGTGCCAGCAGCTTAGGGCAAGCGGGGCCGGAGACCCAGTACTTC
CASSLGQAGPETQYF
>TRBD2|TRBJ2-5|TRBV13|-
TGTGCCAGCAGCCGGGGACTAGCGGGACAAGAGACCCAGTACTTC
CASSRGLAGQETQYF
>TRBD1|TRBJ1-6|TRBV9|-
TGTGCCAGCAGCGAATCCGGGACAGGGGTCTCACCCCTCCACTTT
CASSESGTGVSPLHF
>TRBD2|TRBJ2-1|TRBV5-1|-
TGCGCCAGCAGCCCCACTAGCGGGGTTTACAATGAGCAGTTCTTC
CASSPTSGVYNEQFF
>-|TRBJ1-1|TRBV3-1/TRBV3-2|-
TGTGCCAGCAGCCCCTCTGAGGGTCCTGGCACTGAAGCTTTCTTT
CASSPSEGPGTEAFF
>-|TRBJ1-2|TRBV2|-
TGTGCCAGCAGTGGGGGCAGCTTTTATGGCTACACCTTC
CASSGGSFYGYTF
>-|TRBJ1-6|TRBV5-1|once
TGCGCCAGCAGCCCGGGAGGCCGTGATAATTCACCCCTCCACTTT
CASSPGGRDNSPLHF
>-|TRBJ2-5|TRBV6-1|-
TGTGCCAGCACCGACAGAGGGGGCCAAGAGACCCAGTACTTC
CASTDRGGQETQYF
>-|TRBJ1-1|TRBV6-4|-
TGTGCCAGCAGCATCGAAGAGGACACTGAAGCTTTCTTT
CASSIEEDTEAFF
>-|TRBJ1-2|TRBV27|-
TGTGCCAGCAGTTTCGACAAGAACTATGGCTACACCTTC
CASSFDKNYGYTF
>TRBD2|TRBJ2-7|TRBV19|-
TGTGCCAGTAGTATCGGACTAGCGGATACCTACGAGCAGTACTTC
CASSIGLADTYEQYF
>TRBD2|TRBJ2-2|TRBV30|few
TGTGCCTGGAGTGTGGGACTAGCGGCCGGGGAGCTGTTTTTT
CAWSVGLAAGELFF